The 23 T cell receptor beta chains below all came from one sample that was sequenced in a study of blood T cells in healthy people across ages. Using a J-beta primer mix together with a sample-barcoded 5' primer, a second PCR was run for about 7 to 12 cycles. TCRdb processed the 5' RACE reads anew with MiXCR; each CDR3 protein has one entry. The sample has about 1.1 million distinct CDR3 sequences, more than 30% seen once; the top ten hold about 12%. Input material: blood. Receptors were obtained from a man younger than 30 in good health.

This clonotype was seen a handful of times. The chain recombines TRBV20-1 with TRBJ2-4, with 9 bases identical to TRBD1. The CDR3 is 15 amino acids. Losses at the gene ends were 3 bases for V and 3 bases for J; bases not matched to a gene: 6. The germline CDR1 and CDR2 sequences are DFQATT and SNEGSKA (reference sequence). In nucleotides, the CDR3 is TGCAGTGCTAGTCGACAGGGGGTGGGCAAAAACATTCAGTACTTC. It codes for CSASRQGVGKNIQYF.

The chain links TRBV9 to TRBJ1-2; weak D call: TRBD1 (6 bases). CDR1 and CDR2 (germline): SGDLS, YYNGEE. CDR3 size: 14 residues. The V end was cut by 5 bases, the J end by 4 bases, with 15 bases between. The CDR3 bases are TGTGCCAGCAGAAACATGAGGGGGGTCTATGGCTACACCTTC. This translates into CASRNMRGVYGYTF.

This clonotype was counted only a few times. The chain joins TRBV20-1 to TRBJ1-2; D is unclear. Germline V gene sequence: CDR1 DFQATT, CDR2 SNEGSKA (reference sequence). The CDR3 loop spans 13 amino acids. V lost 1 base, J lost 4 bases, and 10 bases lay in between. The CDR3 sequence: CSARGWDTYGYTF. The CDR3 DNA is TGCAGTGCTAGAGGGTGGGATACCTATGGCTACACCTTC.

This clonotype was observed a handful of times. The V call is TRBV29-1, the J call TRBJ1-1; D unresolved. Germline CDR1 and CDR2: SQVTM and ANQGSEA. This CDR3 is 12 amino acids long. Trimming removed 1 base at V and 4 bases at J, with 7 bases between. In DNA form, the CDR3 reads TGCAGCGTTGAAGGACACCGCACTGAAGCTTTCTTT. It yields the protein CSVEGHRTEAFF.

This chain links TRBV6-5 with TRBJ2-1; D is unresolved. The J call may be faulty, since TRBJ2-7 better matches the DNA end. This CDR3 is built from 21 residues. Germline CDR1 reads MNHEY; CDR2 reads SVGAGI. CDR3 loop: CASSYSIPDGDERWSYNEQYF. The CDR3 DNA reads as TGTGCCAGCAGTTACTCGATCCCGGATGGAGACGAGAGGTGGTCCTACAATGAGCAGTACTTC.

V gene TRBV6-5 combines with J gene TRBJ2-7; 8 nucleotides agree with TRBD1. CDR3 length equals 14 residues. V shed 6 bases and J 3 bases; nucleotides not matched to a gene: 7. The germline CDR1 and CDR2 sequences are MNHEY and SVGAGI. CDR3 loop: CASRPGQGGYEQYF. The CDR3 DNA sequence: TGTGCCAGCAGACCCGGACAGGGAGGCTACGAGCAGTACTTC.

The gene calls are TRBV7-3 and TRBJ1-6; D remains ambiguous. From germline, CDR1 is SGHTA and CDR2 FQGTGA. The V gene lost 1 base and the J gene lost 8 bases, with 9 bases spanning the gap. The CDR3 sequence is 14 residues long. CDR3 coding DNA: TGTGCCAGCAGCTTAAAAGCCAGCCATTCACCCCTCCACTTT. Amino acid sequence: CASSLKASHSPLHF.

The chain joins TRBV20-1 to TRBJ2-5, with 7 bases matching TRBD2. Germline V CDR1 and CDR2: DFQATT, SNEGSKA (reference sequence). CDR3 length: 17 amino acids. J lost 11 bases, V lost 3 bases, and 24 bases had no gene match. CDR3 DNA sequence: TGCAGTGCTAGTGCCGGGACTAAACCTTTTGAGGACAATGAGCAGTACTTC. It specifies CSASAGTKPFEDNEQYF.

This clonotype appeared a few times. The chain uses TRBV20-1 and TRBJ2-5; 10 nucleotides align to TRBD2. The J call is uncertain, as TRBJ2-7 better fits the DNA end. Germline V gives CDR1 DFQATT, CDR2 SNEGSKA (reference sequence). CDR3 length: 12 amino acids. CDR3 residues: CSAPSGGYEQYF. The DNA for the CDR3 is TGCAGTGCTCCTAGCGGGGGATACGAGCAGTACTTC.

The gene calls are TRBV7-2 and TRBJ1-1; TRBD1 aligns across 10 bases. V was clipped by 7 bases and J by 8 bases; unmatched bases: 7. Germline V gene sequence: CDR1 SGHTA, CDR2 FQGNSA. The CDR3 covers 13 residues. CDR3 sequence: CASTGDRGREAFF. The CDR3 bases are TGTGCCAGCACCGGGGACAGGGGAAGGGAAGCTTTCTTT.

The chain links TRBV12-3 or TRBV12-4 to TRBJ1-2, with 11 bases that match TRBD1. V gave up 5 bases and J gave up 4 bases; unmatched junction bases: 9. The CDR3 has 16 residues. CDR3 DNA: TGTGCCAGCAGTCCTCTTGGGGACAGGGGGATCTATGGCTACACCTTC. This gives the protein CASSPLGDRGIYGYTF.

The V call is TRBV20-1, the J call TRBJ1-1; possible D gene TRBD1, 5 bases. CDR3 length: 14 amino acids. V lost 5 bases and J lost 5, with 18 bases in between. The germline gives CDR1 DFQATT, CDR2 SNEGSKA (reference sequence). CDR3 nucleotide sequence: TGCAGTGCTTGGGGACCGCTCCCCCGGACTGAAGCTTTCTTT. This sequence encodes CSAWGPLPRTEAFF.

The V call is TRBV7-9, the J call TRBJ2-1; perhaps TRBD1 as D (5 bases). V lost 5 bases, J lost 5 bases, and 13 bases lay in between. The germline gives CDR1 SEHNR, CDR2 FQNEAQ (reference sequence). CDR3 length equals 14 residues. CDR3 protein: CASSEMDNHNEQFF. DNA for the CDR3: TGTGCCAGCAGCGAAATGGACAACCACAATGAGCAGTTCTTC.

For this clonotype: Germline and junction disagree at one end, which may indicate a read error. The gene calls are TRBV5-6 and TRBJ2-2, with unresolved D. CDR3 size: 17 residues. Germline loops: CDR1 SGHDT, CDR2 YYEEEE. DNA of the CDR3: TGTGCCGGCAGCTCCTCCCCAACTCTAAGAAACACCGGGGAGCTGTTTTTT. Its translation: CAGSSSPTLRNTGELFF.

CDR3 sequence: CSATAGSMNTEAFF. The CDR3 nucleotides read TGCAGTGCCACGGCCGGCAGCATGAACACTGAAGCTTTCTTT. The chain carries TRBV20-1 and TRBJ1-1, with D unresolved. The V end lost 6 bases, the J end lost 0 bases, and 14 bases lay between the germline ends. CDR3 length: 14 residues. The germline CDR1 and CDR2 sequences are DFQATT and SNEGSKA (reference sequence).

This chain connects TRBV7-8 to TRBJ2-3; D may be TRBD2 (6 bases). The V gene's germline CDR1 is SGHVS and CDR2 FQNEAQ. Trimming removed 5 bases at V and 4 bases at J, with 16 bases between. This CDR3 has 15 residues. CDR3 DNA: TGTGCCAGCAGCCCTGGGGGGTTCCAACCAGATACGCAGTATTTT. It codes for CASSPGGFQPDTQYF.

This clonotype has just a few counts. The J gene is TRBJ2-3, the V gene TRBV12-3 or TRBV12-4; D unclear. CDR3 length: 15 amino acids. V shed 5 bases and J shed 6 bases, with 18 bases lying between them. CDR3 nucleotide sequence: TGTGCCAGCAGTCCCTTTACGTCCCAAGAGGATACGCAGTATTTT. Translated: CASSPFTSQEDTQYF.

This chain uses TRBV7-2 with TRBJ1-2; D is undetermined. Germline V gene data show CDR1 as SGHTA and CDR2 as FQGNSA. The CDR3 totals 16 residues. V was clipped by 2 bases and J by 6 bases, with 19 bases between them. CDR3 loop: CASSLKYGGSNHGYTF. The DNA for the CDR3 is TGTGCCAGCAGCTTAAAGTATGGCGGCTCGAACCATGGCTACACCTTC.

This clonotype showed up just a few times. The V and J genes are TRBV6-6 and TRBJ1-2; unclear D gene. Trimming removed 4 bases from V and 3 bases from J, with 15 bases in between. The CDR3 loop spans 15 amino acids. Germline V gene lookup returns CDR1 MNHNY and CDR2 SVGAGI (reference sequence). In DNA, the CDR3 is TGTGCCAGCAGTTCCGGGAACCGACCATACTATGGCTACACCTTC. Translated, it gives CASSSGNRPYYGYTF.

The CDR3 DNA is TGTGCCAGCAGTTACCCTTCTGAAGCTTTCTTT. It specifies CASSYPSEAFF. V usage is TRBV6-2 or TRBV6-3 and J usage is TRBJ1-1; D call uncertain. CDR1 is MNHEY and CDR2 is SVGEGT in the germline V gene. The CDR3 contains 11 residues. V gave up 2 bases and J gave up 6 bases, with 4 bases separating them.

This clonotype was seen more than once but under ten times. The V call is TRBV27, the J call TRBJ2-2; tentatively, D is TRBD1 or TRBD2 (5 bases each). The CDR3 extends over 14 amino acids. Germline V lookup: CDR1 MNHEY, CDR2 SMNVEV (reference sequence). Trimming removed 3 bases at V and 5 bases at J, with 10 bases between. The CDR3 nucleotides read TGTGCCAGCAGTTTCGAGGGGTTGACCGGGGAGCTGTTTTTT. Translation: CASSFEGLTGELFF.

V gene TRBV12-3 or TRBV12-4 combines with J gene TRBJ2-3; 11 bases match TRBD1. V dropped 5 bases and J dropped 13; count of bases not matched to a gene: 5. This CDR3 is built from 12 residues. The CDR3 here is CASSLRGQGEYF. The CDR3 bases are TGTGCCAGCAGTCTACGGGGACAGGGGGAGTATTTT.

CDR3 sequence (DNA): TGTGCCAGCAGCCCAGTCCGCAGGGCGTCCGGGGAGCTGTTTTTT. Translated: CASSPVRRASGELFF. V and J are TRBV14 and TRBJ2-2; possibly TRBD1 for D (5 bases). The CDR3 length is 15 residues. CDR1 is SGHDN and CDR2 is FVKESK in the germline V gene. V was pared by 4 bases and J by 6 bases, with 15 bases between.